The 9 T cell receptor beta chains below come from one sample, sequenced in a study of glioma-infiltrating T cells. Amplification of TCR alpha and beta CDR3 regions from RNA used iRepertoire nested multiplex PCR. TCRdb ran MiXCR on the multiplex PCR reads and lists one entry per CDR3 protein. The sample consists of over 140,000 distinct CDR3 sequences, about two fifths of them appearing once. Source material: glioma tissue, nonneoplastic brain tissue, or PBMCs (not recorded which). These receptors all come from a human donor with low-grade glioma or glioblastoma, undergoing nonglioma brain surgery, or in good health (not recorded which).

The chain recombines TRBV5-1 with TRBJ1-2; no definite D call. CDR3 size: 15 residues. Germline V gene data show CDR1 as SGHRS and CDR2 as YFSETQ. V was shortened by 0 bases and J by 3 bases, with 12 bases between the two germline ends. The CDR3 region is CASSLDVSNYYGYTF. DNA of the CDR3: TGCGCCAGCAGCTTGGATGTCAGTAATTACTATGGCTACACCTTC.

This clonotype was seen a handful of times. The V gene is TRBV20-1, the J gene TRBJ1-5; possible D gene TRBD1, 6 bases. Trimming took 1 base from V and 0 from J, leaving 10 bases between them. Germline V lookup: CDR1 DFQATT, CDR2 SNEGSKA (reference sequence). The CDR3 spans 15 residues. The CDR3 reads CSARGGQLSNQPQHF. The CDR3 DNA follows: TGCAGTGCTAGAGGGGGACAACTTAGCAATCAGCCCCAGCATTTT.

This clonotype was detected a few times. This rearrangement joins TRBV15 to TRBJ1-1; 8 bases are shared with TRBD1. The CDR3 has 15 residues. V lost 5 bases to trimming and J lost 4 bases; unmatched junction nucleotides: 9. In germline, CDR1 is LNHNV, CDR2 YYDKDF (reference sequence). This chain's CDR3 is CATSGQQGAATEAFF. Written as DNA, the CDR3 is TGTGCCACCAGCGGACAGCAGGGGGCGGCCACTGAAGCTTTCTTT.

The chain uses TRBV27 and TRBJ2-1, with TRBD2 matching 7 bases. The CDR3 runs to 15 residues. V gave up 3 bases and J gave up 0 bases; unmatched junction bases: 2. Germline-derived CDR1 and CDR2 are MNHEY and SMNVEV (reference sequence). The CDR3 DNA reads TGTGCCAGCAGTTTGAGCGGGGTCTCCTACAATGAGCAGTTCTTC. This encodes CASSLSGVSYNEQFF.

In its sample, this clonotype was seen a few times. The chain has TRBV7-8 and TRBJ1-2; 7 nucleotides match TRBD1. Trimming at V came to 5 bases and at J to 3 bases, leaving 6 bases not matched to a gene. The CDR3 runs to 14 residues. Germline assignment: CDR1 SGHVS and CDR2 FQNEAQ. The CDR3 loop is CASSLRDSYYGYTF. The CDR3 bases are TGTGCCAGCAGCCTAAGGGACAGCTACTATGGCTACACCTTC. Full variable domain (missing parts from reference TRBV7-8 and TRBJ1-2): GAGVSQSPRYKVAKRGQDVALRCDPISGHVSLFWYQQALGQGPEFLTYFQNEAQLDKSGLPSDRFFAERPEGSVSTLKIQRTQQEDSAVYLCASSLRDSYYGYTFGSGTRLTVV.

This clonotype was seen ten or more times. The chain combines TRBV6-2 or TRBV6-3 with TRBJ2-3; no clear D. Germline assignment: CDR1 MNHEY and CDR2 SVGEGT. V was cut by 4 bases and J by 2 bases, with 7 bases left in between. There are 13 residues in the CDR3. CDR3 loop: CASSSDHTDTQYF. CDR3 nucleotide sequence: TGTGCCAGCAGTTCGGACCACACAGATACGCAGTATTTT.

This clonotype has only a few counts. J is TRBJ1-1 and V is TRBV6-1; possibly TRBD1 for D (5 bases). CDR3 length: 13 amino acids. In germline, CDR1 is MNHNS, CDR2 SASEGT. The V gene lost 2 bases and the J gene lost 5 bases, with 9 bases spanning the gap. CDR3 DNA: TGTGCCAGCAGTGAATATAGGGGTACTGAAGCTTTCTTT. It encodes CASSEYRGTEAFF.

The chain is built from TRBV27 and TRBJ2-1; TRBD2 matches 8 bases. Per germline, CDR1 MNHEY and CDR2 SMNVEV (reference sequence). The CDR3 contains 17 residues. The V gene end was trimmed by 4 bases and the J gene end by 3 bases; junction bases not matched to a gene: 11. The CDR3 region has the DNA TGTGCCAGCAGTTCCCCAAGGGGTAGCGGGATCTACAATGAGCAGTTCTTC. It translates to CASSSPRGSGIYNEQFF.

The V and J genes are TRBV20-1 and TRBJ2-5; D unclear. The CDR3 has 13 amino acids. From germline, CDR1 is DFQATT and CDR2 SNEGSKA (reference sequence). Trimming took 1 base from V and 1 from J, leaving 7 bases between them. The CDR3 nucleotides are TGCAGTGCTAGAGTGGCATTCCAAGAGACCCAGTACTTC. This translates into CSARVAFQETQYF.